This is a list of T cell receptor beta chains from one sample in a study of T cell responses to AZD1222 COVID-19 vaccine. Some clones are missing from TCRdb's copy, which holds only in-frame ones; the method was immunoSEQ multiplex PCR. The sample lists about 140,000 clones; around 90% were seen once. The specimen was peripheral blood, collected on day 0 of AZD1222 vaccination. The receptors originated from an adult in good health. Both conserved end residues are part of each CDR3. The D gene is left open where the match is weak. For some rows the clone size is stated as once, few or many, or as a class when expanded; others skip it.

d_gene: .
v_gene: TRBV10-1
abundance: .
j_gene: TRBJ2-2
CDR3aa: CASSEEGTGELFF
CDR3nt: TGCGCCAGCAGTGAAGAGGGGACCGGGGAGCTGTTTTTT

d_gene: .
v_gene: TRBV25-1
abundance: .
j_gene: TRBJ1-1
CDR3aa: CASSPGGVRITEAFF
CDR3nt: TGTGCCAGCAGTCCGGGGGGGGTAAGGATCACTGAAGCTTTCTTT

d_gene: .
v_gene: TRBV5-6
abundance: few
j_gene: TRBJ1-3
CDR3aa: CASSLASDLTSTRGNTIYF
CDR3nt: TGTGCCAGCAGCTTGGCCAGTGATCTCACCTCCACTCGTGGAAACACCATATATTTT

d_gene: .
v_gene: TRBV7-2
abundance: .
j_gene: TRBJ2-1
CDR3aa: CASSLDYSPTPEQFF
CDR3nt: TGTGCCAGCAGTTTAGACTACAGTCCAACCCCCGAGCAGTTCTTC

d_gene: .
v_gene: TRBV19
abundance: .
j_gene: TRBJ1-1
CDR3aa: CASSIWGSGTEAFF
CDR3nt: TGTGCCAGTAGTATTTGGGGGTCTGGCACTGAAGCTTTCTTT

d_gene: .
v_gene: TRBV9
abundance: .
j_gene: TRBJ1-5
CDR3aa: CASSVSDGYNQPQHF
CDR3nt: TGTGCCAGCAGCGTGTCGGACGGATACAATCAGCCCCAGCATTTT

d_gene: TRBD2
v_gene: TRBV28
abundance: .
j_gene: TRBJ2-7
CDR3aa: CASSLAGGLSYEQYF
CDR3nt: TGTGCCAGCAGTTTAGCGGGAGGTCTCTCCTACGAGCAGTACTTC

d_gene: TRBD1
v_gene: TRBV30
abundance: once
j_gene: TRBJ1-2
CDR3aa: CAWNTGVGYTF
CDR3nt: TGTGCCTGGAATACAGGGGTCGGCTACACCTTC

d_gene: .
v_gene: TRBV5-6
abundance: .
j_gene: TRBJ2-7
CDR3aa: CASSQIQAYEQYF
CDR3nt: TGTGCCAGCAGCCAAATCCAGGCCTACGAGCAGTACTTC

d_gene: .
v_gene: TRBV6-5
abundance: .
j_gene: TRBJ2-2
CDR3aa: CASSYSLGGGSRELFF
CDR3nt: TGTGCCAGCAGTTACTCGTTGGGGGGTGGGAGCCGGGAGCTGTTTTTT

d_gene: .
v_gene: TRBV6-1
abundance: .
j_gene: TRBJ1-5
CDR3aa: CASSEVGYQPQHF
CDR3nt: TGTGCCAGCAGTGAAGTAGGGTATCAGCCCCAGCATTTT

d_gene: .
v_gene: TRBV5-4
abundance: .
j_gene: TRBJ1-1
CDR3aa: CASSQRDLANTEAFF
CDR3nt: TGTGCCAGCAGCCAGCGGGACTTAGCGAACACTGAAGCTTTCTTT

d_gene: TRBD2
v_gene: TRBV5-4
abundance: .
j_gene: TRBJ2-7
CDR3aa: CASSKGLAANSYEQYF
CDR3nt: TGTGCCAGCAGCAAGGGACTAGCGGCCAACTCCTACGAGCAGTACTTC

d_gene: .
v_gene: TRBV5-1
abundance: once
j_gene: TRBJ2-5
CDR3aa: CASSSLPPQETQYF
CDR3nt: TGCGCCAGCAGCTCGCTCCCCCCTCAAGAGACCCAGTACTTC

d_gene: .
v_gene: TRBV11-1
abundance: .
j_gene: TRBJ2-1
CDR3aa: CASSSSLYNEQFF
CDR3nt: TGTGCCAGCAGCTCCTCACTCTACAATGAGCAGTTCTTC

d_gene: TRBD1
v_gene: TRBV11-2
abundance: .
j_gene: TRBJ2-7
CDR3aa: CASSLGHGTGLYEQYF
CDR3nt: TGTGCCAGCAGCTTAGGGCATGGGACAGGGTTGTACGAGCAGTACTTC